The 30 T cell receptor beta chains below all came from one sample that was sequenced in a study of CD8+ T cells in alopecia areata. Reverse transcribed after extraction, RNA yielded cDNA as the sequencing template. TCRdb's table, derived via immunoSEQ multiplex PCR, lists solely in-frame clones and lacks some. The sample yields around 160,000 clones, roughly 48% seen once. The source material was CD4+ T cells sorted from blood. The source of these receptors is a human donor with alopecia areata.

The rearrangement links TRBV27 to TRBJ2-7, with 10 bases aligning to TRBD1. The CDR3 runs 12 residues. J gave up 5 bases and V 8 bases, and 3 bases lay outside the gene matches. Germline V gives CDR1 MNHEY, CDR2 SMNVEV (reference sequence). CDR3 nucleotides: TGTGCCAGCCAGACAGGGGGCAACGAGCAGTACTTC. Amino acids: CASQTGGNEQYF.

The J gene is TRBJ2-7, the V gene TRBV28; D possibly corresponds to TRBD2 (6 bases). Trimming pared 3 bases from V and 8 bases from J, leaving 23 bases between. This CDR3 has 16 amino acids. Germline loops: CDR1 MDHEN, CDR2 SYDVKM. CDR3 amino acids: CASSLRQLGSGGKQYF. CDR3 nucleotide sequence: TGTGCCAGCAGTTTGCGCCAACTTGGGAGTGGAGGGAAGCAGTACTTC. The full variable domain, its missing parts supplied by reference TRBV28 and TRBJ2-7, is DVKVTQSSRYLVKRTGEKVFLECVQDMDHENMFWYRQDPGLGLRLIYFSYDVKMKEKGDIPEGYSVSREKKERFSLILESASTNQTSMYLCASSLRQLGSGGKQYFGPGTRLTVT.

Here the CDR3 reads CASKSTGSSYEQYF. The CDR3 DNA is TGTGCCAGCAAGAGCACAGGGAGCTCCTACGAGCAGTACTTC. The chain joins TRBV6-5 to TRBJ2-7, with D possibly TRBD1 on 6 matching bases. Germline CDR1 reads MNHEY; CDR2 reads SVGAGI. The CDR3 is made up of 14 amino acids. V was clipped by 7 bases and J by 0 bases, with 13 bases between them.

This clone came up once. The genes are TRBV30 and TRBJ1-1, with D uncertain. The CDR3 extends over 13 amino acids. CDR1 is GTSNPN, CDR2 SVGIG, per germline (reference sequence). V shed 5 bases and J shed 0 bases, with 10 bases lying between them. CDR3 loop: CAWVARLNTEAFF. Written as DNA, the CDR3 is TGTGCCTGGGTAGCCCGGTTGAACACTGAAGCTTTCTTT.

This clone was observed a handful of times. This chain connects TRBV28 to TRBJ2-7; D uncertain. Trimming took 5 bases from V and 3 from J, leaving 5 bases between them. The length of the CDR3 is 11 residues. Per the germline V gene, CDR1 is MDHEN and CDR2 is SYDVKM. The CDR3 reads CASSPHYEQYF. For the CDR3, the DNA is TGTGCCAGCAGTCCACACTACGAGCAGTACTTC.

V is TRBV15 and J is TRBJ2-4; D unresolved. The CDR3 covers 11 residues. CDR1 and CDR2 from the germline V gene are LNHNV and YYDKDF (reference sequence). The V gene lost 2 bases and the J gene lost 7 bases, with 3 bases spanning the gap. The CDR3 loop is CATSRLNIQYF. The CDR3 coding sequence is TGTGCCACCAGCAGACTGAACATTCAGTACTTC.

In its sample, this clone was seen a few times. The chain is built from TRBV4-2 and TRBJ2-1, with 8 bases fitting TRBD2. The CDR3 length is 15 residues. The trim removed 3 bases at V and 4 bases at J, leaving 5 bases unmatched. Germline V gives CDR1 LGHNA, CDR2 YNFKEQ. The DNA of the CDR3 is TGTGCCAGCAGCCATTCAGGACTAGCATACAATGAGCAGTTCTTC. As protein: CASSHSGLAYNEQFF.

This clone was seen once. The CDR3 DNA follows: TGCGCCAGCAGCCCCAGGACAGGGACTTACTCTGGGGCCAACGTCCTGACTTTC. It specifies CASSPRTGTYSGANVLTF. V and J are TRBV4-1 and TRBJ2-6, with 8 bases aligning to TRBD1. Trimming removed 4 bases from V and 0 bases from J; junction bases left unmatched: 8. The CDR3 is 18 residues long. Per the germline V gene, CDR1 is MGHRA and CDR2 is YSYEKL.

This clone was observed a few times. The chain links TRBV6-6 to TRBJ1-5; D ambiguous. Germline CDR1 is MNHNY and CDR2 is SVGAGI (reference sequence). V lost 0 bases to trimming and J lost 16 bases, with 13 bases between them. The CDR3 sequence is 12 residues long. The DNA for the CDR3 is TGTGCCAGCAGTTACTCCCAGAATGGGGAACATTTT. Translation: CASSYSQNGEHF.

V gene TRBV28 combines with J gene TRBJ2-6, with D possibly being TRBD2 (6 bases). Germline CDR1 reads MDHEN; CDR2 reads SYDVKM. This CDR3 spans 16 amino acids. Trimming took 3 bases from V and 2 from J, leaving 11 bases between them. This CDR3 is CASSFGGDPGANVLTF. CDR3 DNA sequence: TGTGCCAGCAGTTTTGGAGGGGACCCTGGGGCCAACGTCCTGACTTTC.

This clone came up a few times. The rearrangement links TRBV29-1 to TRBJ1-1, with 9 bases matching TRBD1. V lost 7 bases, J lost 0 bases, and 9 bases stayed unmatched. Germline lookup yields CDR1 SQVTM and CDR2 ANQGSEA. This CDR3 is 15 amino acids long. In DNA form, the CDR3 reads TGCAGCGCGGATGAAGGACAGGGGATGAACACTGAAGCTTTCTTT. Translated: CSADEGQGMNTEAFF. Looking up the rest from reference TRBV29-1 and TRBJ1-1 gives the full variable domain: SAVISQKPSRDICQRGTSLTIQCQVDSQVTMMFWYRQQPGQSLTLIATANQGSEATYESGFVIDKFPISRPNLTFSTLTVSNMSPEDSSIYLCSADEGQGMNTEAFFGQGTRLTVV.

This clone was detected only a few times. The genes are TRBV18 and TRBJ1-1; D might be TRBD1 (5 bases). Germline V CDR1 and CDR2: KGHSH, LQKENI. The CDR3 consists of 16 residues. Trimming removed 0 bases at V and 5 bases at J, with 16 bases between. The CDR3 bases are TGTGCCAGCTCACCACCGGGTATCGGGGGTCGGACTGAAGCTTTCTTT. Amino acids: CASSPPGIGGRTEAFF. The variable domain in full, with the rest retrieved from reference TRBV18 and TRBJ1-1, is NAGVMQNPRHLVRRRGQEARLRCSPMKGHSHVYWYRQLPEEGLKFMVYLQKENIIDESGMPKERFSAEFPKEGPSILRIQQVVRGDSAAYFCASSPPGIGGRTEAFFGQGTRLTVV.

This clone turned up a few times. The CDR3 reads CASSNLAGVTYNEQFF. CDR3 nucleotides: TGTGCCAGCAGCAACCTAGCGGGAGTCACATACAATGAGCAGTTCTTC. This rearrangement joins TRBV7-8 to TRBJ2-1; 10 bases are a match to TRBD2. This CDR3 comprises 16 residues. Germline-derived CDR1 and CDR2 are SGHVS and FQNEAQ. Unmatched junction bases numbered 8, after V lost 5 bases and J lost 4 bases.

The chain recombines TRBV4-1 with TRBJ2-1; 10 bases fit TRBD2. Trimming removed 0 bases from V and 7 bases from J; junction bases left unmatched: 9. The CDR3 contains 17 residues. Per germline, CDR1 MGHRA and CDR2 YSYEKL. CDR3 nucleotide sequence: TGCGCCAGCAGCCAAGAATATGGCGCTAGCGGGAGAAATGAGCAGTTCTTC. This codes for CASSQEYGASGRNEQFF.

The V and J genes are TRBV5-1 and TRBJ2-1; D may match TRBD1 or TRBD2 (5 bases each). Looked up from germline, CDR1 is SGHRS and CDR2 is YFSETQ. The ends were cut back, 4 bases at V and 6 bases at J, with 17 bases in the middle. The CDR3 spans 15 residues. Here the CDR3 reads CASSLGDGRGNEQFF. CDR3 nucleotide sequence: TGCGCCAGCAGCCTTGGGGACGGACGGGGCAATGAGCAGTTCTTC.

The rearrangement uses TRBV5-1 and TRBJ1-2, with a possible D match to TRBD1 (6 bases). The CDR3 consists of 14 residues. V was cut by 3 bases and J by 0 bases, with 9 bases left in between. Per germline, CDR1 SGHRS and CDR2 YFSETQ. This CDR3 is CASSSRTANYGYTF. As DNA, the CDR3 is TGCGCCAGCAGCTCACGGACAGCTAACTATGGCTACACCTTC. Looking up the rest from reference TRBV5-1 and TRBJ1-2 gives the full variable domain: KAGVTQTPRYLIKTRGQQVTLSCSPISGHRSVSWYQQTPGQGLQFLFEYFSETQRNKGNFPGRFSGRQFSNSRSEMNVSTLELGDSALYLCASSSRTANYGYTFGSGTRLTVV.

J is TRBJ1-1 and V is TRBV4-1; 9 bases align to TRBD1. Germline-derived CDR1 and CDR2 are MGHRA and YSYEKL. This CDR3 is built from 15 residues. With 4 bases clipped from V and 6 bases from J, the junction kept 9 bases outside the gene matches. The CDR3 bases are TGCGCCAGCAGCCCCGGACAGGGGTATGCTTCTGAAGCTTTCTTT. Translation gives CASSPGQGYASEAFF.

V gene TRBV11-2 combines with J gene TRBJ2-6; the D is unclear. V was shortened by 6 bases and J by 2 bases, with 17 bases between the two germline ends. The germline V gene encodes CDR1 SGHAT and CDR2 FQNNGV. The CDR3 totals 17 residues. The CDR3 loop reads CASRPGRGHAGANVLTF. The CDR3 nucleotides are TGTGCCAGCAGACCCGGCAGAGGCCATGCTGGGGCCAACGTCCTGACTTTC.

The chain employs TRBV6-6 and TRBJ1-3; tentative D call: TRBD1 (6 bases). The V end was cut by 2 bases, the J end by 7 bases, with 9 bases between. CDR1 is MNHNY and CDR2 is SVGAGI in the germline V gene (reference sequence). The length of the CDR3 is 13 residues. CDR3 coding DNA: TGTGCCAGCAGTTACAAAGGGGGTAACACCATATATTTT. It is translated as CASSYKGGNTIYF.

The chain combines TRBV5-1 with TRBJ1-1; D remains unclear. The ends were cut back, 7 bases at V and 8 bases at J, with 21 bases in the middle. CDR1 and CDR2 (germline): SGHRS, YFSETQ. The CDR3 consists of 14 residues. This chain's CDR3 is CASGKSLDVGEAFF. The CDR3 DNA sequence: TGCGCCAGCGGCAAAAGTCTCGACGTGGGAGAAGCTTTCTTT.

This chain joins TRBV28 and TRBJ2-1; TRBD1 aligns across 8 bases. The germline CDR1 and CDR2 sequences are MDHEN and SYDVKM. The CDR3 spans 14 residues. Trimming cost V 6 bases and J 5 bases; bases outside gene matches: 6. The CDR3 loop reads CASRAGGGNNEQFF. Here the CDR3 DNA reads TGTGCCAGCAGAGCAGGGGGCGGAAACAATGAGCAGTTCTTC.

J is TRBJ1-1 and V is TRBV4-2; 8 nucleotides match TRBD1. Germline loops: CDR1 LGHNA, CDR2 YNFKEQ. This CDR3 is built from 15 residues. Trimming cost V 1 base and J 2 bases; bases outside gene matches: 3. The CDR3 DNA sequence: TGTGCCAGCAGCCAAGTTCAGGGGGCCAACACTGAAGCTTTCTTT. It translates to CASSQVQGANTEAFF.

This chain joins TRBV29-1 and TRBJ1-2, with 8 bases matching TRBD1. CDR1 SQVTM and CDR2 ANQGSEA come from the germline V gene. V lost 4 bases to trimming and J lost 0 bases; unmatched junction nucleotides: 7. This CDR3 region has 15 residues. CDR3 amino acids: CSVGPQGATNYGYTF. The CDR3, as DNA: TGCAGCGTTGGTCCCCAGGGGGCGACTAACTATGGCTACACCTTC.

This clone has a handful of counts. V gene TRBV29-1 combines with J gene TRBJ2-4; D perhaps matches TRBD2 (6 bases). The germline V gene has CDR1 SQVTM and CDR2 ANQGSEA. This CDR3 is 16 amino acids long. V was cut by 7 bases and J by 10 bases, with 29 bases left in between. CDR3 loop: CSATQRGTSPRGIQYF. CDR3 coding DNA: TGCAGCGCCACACAAAGAGGGACTTCCCCTCGGGGGATTCAGTACTTC.

This clone showed up just a few times. This chain uses TRBV28 with TRBJ2-7; the D is unclear. This CDR3 has 11 residues. Germline-derived CDR1 and CDR2 are MDHEN and SYDVKM. V shed 7 bases and J shed 6 bases, with 10 bases lying between them. This chain's CDR3 is CASTESGEQYF. CDR3 sequence (DNA): TGTGCCAGCACCGAGTCGGGCGAGCAGTACTTC.

This sequence joins TRBV4-1 and TRBJ1-2, with D unclear. The CDR3 loop spans 17 amino acids. Trimming cost V 0 bases and J 4 bases, with 18 bases left between them. CDR1 is MGHRA, CDR2 YSYEKL, per germline. The CDR3: CASSQDFRETAFYGYTF. The DNA of the CDR3 is TGCGCCAGCAGCCAAGATTTCCGCGAGACTGCCTTCTATGGCTACACCTTC.

V usage is TRBV5-1 and J usage is TRBJ1-2; weak D call: TRBD1 (5 bases). Germline V gives CDR1 SGHRS, CDR2 YFSETQ. The V and J ends lost 4 bases and 7 bases respectively, with 14 bases between them. This CDR3 has 13 residues. The CDR3 DNA is TGCGCCAGCAGCCGAGACAGACCTAGTGGCTACACCTTC. Translated, it gives CASSRDRPSGYTF. The full variable domain, completed using reference TRBV5-1 and TRBJ1-2, is KAGVTQTPRYLIKTRGQQVTLSCSPISGHRSVSWYQQTPGQGLQFLFEYFSETQRNKGNFPGRFSGRQFSNSRSEMNVSTLELGDSALYLCASSRDRPSGYTFGSGTRLTVV.

This clone was seen more than once but under ten times. The chain recombines TRBV2 with TRBJ2-1; D is perhaps TRBD2 (6 bases). The CDR3 runs to 14 residues. With 7 bases removed from V and 5 bases from J, the gap between germline ends came to 15 bases. The germline V gene encodes CDR1 SNHLY and CDR2 FYNNEI. CDR3 in DNA: TGTGCCAGCACAGGCGTAGCGGCTAACAATGAGCAGTTCTTC. Its protein product is CASTGVAANNEQFF.

This clone came up a few times. The chain joins TRBV4-1 to TRBJ2-1; D remains unclear. The CDR3 has 17 amino acids. The V end lost 0 bases, the J end lost 4 bases, and 16 bases lay between the germline ends. The germline V gene encodes CDR1 MGHRA and CDR2 YSYEKL. The CDR3 DNA follows: TGCGCCAGCAGCCAAGATCTCGACTCCGATAGGTACAATGAGCAGTTCTTC. Its translation: CASSQDLDSDRYNEQFF.

The CDR3 loop reads CASSLETGHVYEQYF. The CDR3 coding sequence is TGTGCCAGCAGCTTGGAGACGGGACACGTCTACGAGCAGTACTTC. The chain combines TRBV11-1 with TRBJ2-7, with D tentatively TRBD1 (6 bases). The CDR3 loop spans 15 amino acids. Germline lookup yields CDR1 SGHAT and CDR2 FQDESV (reference sequence). Trimming removed 3 bases from V and 3 bases from J, with 15 bases in between.